This TCR beta chain is from a study of shared clonotypes between healthy human individuals. CD45RO-negative, CCR7-selected cells formed the naive CD8 fraction, which excluded terminally differentiated effector memory CD45RA+ cells. The assay was immunoSEQ multiplex PCR, and TCRdb's table has in-frame clones only and misses some. The sample shows around 2,000,000 clones, about 93% of them seen only once. This sequence was found in a young man in good health. Some clones in this sample may be carry-over from other donors' samples. The sample consisted of naive CD8+ T cells from PBMCs.

CDR3 amino acids: CASSLVWDRVAHEQYF. The CDR3 DNA reads as TGTGCCAGCAGCTTAGTATGGGACAGGGTTGCCCACGAGCAGTACTTC. The chain uses TRBV7-9 and TRBJ2-7, with 9 bases identical to TRBD1. This CDR3 region has 16 residues. After removal of 1 base from V and 5 bases from J, the junction contained 9 bases not matched to a gene. Germline V gene lookup returns CDR1 SEHNR and CDR2 FQNEAQ (reference sequence).